A single TCR beta chain is shown here with its context. The data were taken from a study of blood T cell repertoires in COVID-19. V was trimmed by 1 base and J by 7 bases, leaving 16 bases between them. CDR3 length: 16 amino acids. Looked up from germline, CDR1 is SNHLY and CDR2 is FYNNEI. The repertoire was sequenced with immunoSEQ multiplex PCR; TCRdb's copy has only in-frame clones and lacks some. Here the sample spans 430,000 or so clones, approximately 91% being singletons. The gene calls are TRBV2 and TRBJ1-4; tentatively, D is TRBD1 (5 bases). The sample taken for sequencing was PBMCs or T cells enriched from blood (not recorded which). This TCR derives from a woman aged 18-29 years who had been exposed to COVID-19. As DNA, the CDR3 is TGTGCCAGCAGTGAAGGGCTGCAGGGTGTATCTGAAAAACTGTTTTTT. This sequence encodes CASSEGLQGVSEKLFF.